This T cell receptor beta chain originates from a study of T cells after yellow fever vaccination. This clonotype was seen ten or more times. Its specificity is not known. The study made its TCR cDNA through 5'RACE template switching. That step introduced a universal primer site along with UMIs. TCRdb re-called the 5' RACE reads through MiXCR, storing one row per CDR3 protein. The repertoire includes under 150,000 distinct CDR3 sequences, 7.7% of them detected once, and around 0.73% sits in the top ten. Study observations and caveats: Abundant bulk-population clonotypes could contaminate the FACS-sorted repertoires. The booster saw the reappearance of most primary-vaccination clones (about 95% CD4, roughly 90% CD8). Weaker overall was a secondary response that nonetheless peaked faster, on day 5 versus 15.

The material was CD4+ T cells sorted from PBMCs, obtained 5 days after the yellow fever booster vaccination. This receptor was identified in a man aged 30 to 45 who received the YFV17D yellow fever vaccine.

The CDR3 nucleotides read TGTGCCAGCAGCTCCCCCCCCGGCGGGAGGGGTTACAATGAGCAGTTCTTC. This sequence encodes CASSSPPGGRGYNEQFF. The chain recombines TRBV7-2 with TRBJ2-1; 9 nucleotides line up with TRBD2. The CDR3 consists of 17 residues. J was trimmed by 4 bases and V by 4 bases; bases with no gene match: 11. Germline CDR1 SGHTA, CDR2 FQGNSA.